This is a list of T cell receptor beta chains from one sample in a study of patients and donors after allogeneic stem cell transplantation. MiXCR, applied by TCRdb to the RT-PCR reads, yields one record per CDR3 protein. The data show over 400,000 distinct CDR3 sequences, with around 16% seen just once and roughly 7% held by the top ten. Sequencing input: blood, either unsorted or a sorted T cell fraction (not recorded which). Every receptor here comes from a human donor who was either an allogeneic HSCT recipient or a stem cell or donor lymphocyte infusion donor (not recorded which). It is not recorded whose cells these are; they may come from a transplant donor. The CDR3 runs from the conserved cysteine through the conserved F or W. Each record gives: D gene, J gene, V gene, clone size, CDR3 DNA, CDR3 protein. The D gene is left open where the match is weak. Only some rows state a clone size, as once, few, many or a class for expanded clones.

- | TRBJ2-2 | TRBV18 | - | TGTGCCAGCTCACTCGGGGGAGGTTCGAACACCGGGGAGCTGTTTTTT | CASSLGGGSNTGELFF
- | TRBJ1-1 | TRBV20-1 | - | TGCAGTGCTAGAGATCAAAAAGGGGCGAACACTGAAGCTTTCTTT | CSARDQKGANTEAFF
- | TRBJ1-3 | TRBV2 | - | TGTGCCAGCAGCTCCCCGGGGGGTGGAAACACCATATATTTT | CASSSPGGGNTIYF
- | TRBJ2-7 | TRBV18 | few | TGTGCCAGCTCACCCCTAACACGGTTTGGAAGATACGAGCAGTACTTC | CASSPLTRFGRYEQYF
- | TRBJ1-2 | TRBV12-3/TRBV12-4 | many | TGTGCCAGCATGAAGGGGTTGGGTTCGGGCTACACCTTC | CASMKGLGSGYTF
- | TRBJ1-5 | TRBV12-3/TRBV12-4 | many | TGTGCCAGCAGTGCCACTTTGCAGATGAGCAATCAGCCCCAGCATTTT | CASSATLQMSNQPQHF
- | TRBJ2-2 | TRBV2 | - | TGTGCCAGCAGGCCCAGCACCGGGGAGCTGTTTTTT | CASRPSTGELFF
- | TRBJ2-7 | TRBV12-3/TRBV12-4 | many | TGTGCCAGCAGTTTAGGCAGGGGCTACGAGCAGTACTTC | CASSLGRGYEQYF
TRBD2 | TRBJ2-3 | TRBV4-1 | - | TGCGCCAGCAGCCACCATGGGACTAGCGGGATCCCAGAAGCGCAGTATTTT | CASSHHGTSGIPEAQYF
TRBD2 | TRBJ2-7 | TRBV28 | - | TGTGCCAGCAGTTTGCGGACTAGCGGGAACGAGCAGTACTTC | CASSLRTSGNEQYF
TRBD1 | TRBJ2-4 | TRBV10-3 | many | TGTGCCACCCGACAGGGGGGAGCCAAAAACATTCAGTACTTC | CATRQGGAKNIQYF
- | TRBJ2-2 | TRBV5-1 | few | TGCGCCAGCAGCTACAGGGAGACCGGGGAGCTGTTTTTT | CASSYRETGELFF
TRBD1 | TRBJ1-6 | TRBV12-3/TRBV12-4 | - | TGTGCCAGCAGTCCTGGGACAGGGAATTGGTCACCCCTCCACTTT | CASSPGTGNWSPLHF
- | TRBJ2-1 | TRBV5-1 | many | TGCGCCAGCAGCGAGCGTAGGTCACCGGGCCACAATGAGCAGTTCTTC | CASSERRSPGHNEQFF
- | TRBJ1-4 | TRBV5-1 | - | TGCGCCAGCAGCTTTGGACATCGAATACCGAATGAAAAACTGTTTTTT | CASSFGHRIPNEKLFF
- | TRBJ1-5 | TRBV3-1 | few | TGTGCCAGCAGCCAAGACGGGGTTCGGCCCCAGCATTTT | CASSQDGVRPQHF
- | TRBJ1-2 | TRBV29-1 | - | TGCAGCGTTGAAGATCCATCCGAGGCAGGGAACTTC | CSVEDPSEAGNF
TRBD1 | TRBJ2-5 | TRBV7-2 | - | TGTGCCAGCAGCTTAGCGCCCGGGCCCACAGGGGGGACCCAGTACTTC | CASSLAPGPTGGTQYF
- | TRBJ1-6 | TRBV9 | - | TGTGCCAGCAGCGTACAGGGAGATTCACCCCTCCACTTT | CASSVQGDSPLHF
TRBD1 | TRBJ1-6 | TRBV28 | - | TGTGCCAGCAGTCGTGGGACAGGGTATAATTCACCCCTCCACTTT | CASSRGTGYNSPLHF
TRBD1 | TRBJ2-1 | TRBV20-1 | - | TGCAGTGCTAGTTTGAAAGGGGGCAAGGGGAATGAGCAGTTCTTC | CSASLKGGKGNEQFF
- | TRBJ2-7 | TRBV7-9 | - | TGTGCCAGCAGCTTAGTGGGACATGGGGCGTCCGCCGAGCAGTACTTC | CASSLVGHGASAEQYF
- | TRBJ2-4 | TRBV11-2 | few | TGTGCCAGCAGCTTAGCCCCAGGGACCAAAAACATTCAGTACTTC | CASSLAPGTKNIQYF
- | TRBJ2-3 | TRBV5-1 | many | TGCGCCAGCAGCCCAGGGGATACAGATACGCAGTATTTT | CASSPGDTDTQYF
- | TRBJ2-7 | TRBV28 | - | TGTGCCAGCAGTTTTATCAGTTTGCCCTACGAGCAGTACTTC | CASSFISLPYEQYF
- | TRBJ2-3 | TRBV25-1 | many | TGTGCCAGTACGTGGGGGAGTGCGCAGTATTTT | CASTWGSAQYF
- | TRBJ2-7 | TRBV6-1 | few | TGTGCCAGCAATCCGAAACAGGCCCTCTACGAGCAGTACTTC | CASNPKQALYEQYF
TRBD2 | TRBJ2-1 | TRBV20-1 | - | TGCAGTGCTATTATACTAGCGGGAGGGGGTGGACAGTTCTTC | CSAIILAGGGGQFF
- | TRBJ2-2 | TRBV11-2 | many | TGTGCCAGCAGCTCCGTCCGGGGGTACGGGGAGCTGTTTTTT | CASSSVRGYGELFF
TRBD1 | TRBJ1-4 | TRBV6-5 | - | TGTGCCAGCAGTTACAGAACAGGGGCTGCAACTAATGAAAAACTGTTTTTT | CASSYRTGAATNEKLFF
- | TRBJ2-7 | TRBV20-1 | few | TGCAGTGCTAGAGATAGACAGCTTAGAAGCTCCTACGAGCAGTACTTC | CSARDRQLRSSYEQYF
TRBD2 | TRBJ2-7 | TRBV15 | - | TGTGCCACCAGCAGAGAGAGCGGGAGTGCATACGAGCAGTACTTC | CATSRESGSAYEQYF
- | TRBJ2-3 | TRBV7-7 | many | TGTGCTAGCAGCACCGGGGGTGGCACAGATACGCAGTATTTT | CASSTGGGTDTQYF
- | TRBJ1-1 | TRBV12-3/TRBV12-4 | many | TGTGCCAGCACCGTCGACGGGTTGAACACTGAAGCTTTCTTT | CASTVDGLNTEAFF
- | TRBJ2-7 | TRBV14 | few | TGTGCCAGCAGCCATTACGATTTCTTCCAGAGCTCCTACGAGCAGTACTTC | CASSHYDFFQSSYEQYF
- | TRBJ2-7 | TRBV12-3/TRBV12-4 | - | TGTGCCAGCAGTTTAGGCCCAGGGTTGAACTACGAGCAGTACTTC | CASSLGPGLNYEQYF
- | TRBJ1-6 | TRBV20-1 | - | TGCAGTGCTAGGCCTTTAAAGAATAATTCACCCCTCCACTTT | CSARPLKNNSPLHF
TRBD1 | TRBJ2-7 | TRBV9 | - | TGTGCCAGCTCCGGGACAGGGCTAGAGCAGTACTTC | CASSGTGLEQYF
TRBD1 | TRBJ2-5 | TRBV5-1 | - | TGCGCCAGCAGCTTGGACAGGGGGGAAGAGACCCAGTACTTC | CASSLDRGEETQYF
- | TRBJ2-2 | TRBV2 | - | TGTGCCAGCAGTGAGCTCACCGGGGAGCTGTTTTTT | CASSELTGELFF
TRBD2 | TRBJ2-4 | TRBV7-8 | few | TGTGCCAGCAGCCCGGGCAGCGGGGACAAAAACATTCAGTACTTC | CASSPGSGDKNIQYF
- | TRBJ2-5 | TRBV6-1 | - | TGTGCCAGCTGGGGTTGGGAGGAGGTGGAGACCCAGTACTTC | CASWGWEEVETQYF
- | TRBJ2-3 | TRBV5-1 | - | TGCGCCAGCAGCTTGGGATATGGGACTAGCACAGATACGCAGTATTTT | CASSLGYGTSTDTQYF
- | TRBJ2-3 | TRBV27 | many | TGTGCCAGCAACTCCCGGGGAACAGATACGCAGTATTTT | CASNSRGTDTQYF
- | TRBJ2-1 | TRBV12-3/TRBV12-4 | - | TGTGCCAGCAGTGCCCGGGACTCTAGGTCGGATGAGCAGTTCTTC | CASSARDSRSDEQFF
TRBD2 | TRBJ2-7 | TRBV5-1 | few | TGCGCCAGCAGCTTAAGCGGGGGGGCTTGGGAGCAGTACTTC | CASSLSGGAWEQYF
- | TRBJ2-2 | TRBV12-3/TRBV12-4 | many | TGTGCCAGCAGACACACAGGTGGGATCGGGGAGCTGTTTTTT | CASRHTGGIGELFF
TRBD1 | TRBJ2-7 | TRBV5-1 | few | TGCGCCAGCAGCTCTGAGACAGGGGTCACCCACGAGCAGTACTTC | CASSSETGVTHEQYF
- | TRBJ1-3 | TRBV12-3/TRBV12-4 | few | TGTGCCAGCAGCTCTACTGGTGGAGGGCGCGGAAACACCATATATTTT | CASSSTGGGRGNTIYF
- | TRBJ1-1 | TRBV15 | few | TGTGCCACCAGCAGAGATGGGACATCGAACACTGAAGCTTTCTTT | CATSRDGTSNTEAFF
- | TRBJ2-2 | TRBV12-3/TRBV12-4 | many | TGTGCCAGCAGCTCTCGAAAAAACACCGGGGAGCTGTTTTTT | CASSSRKNTGELFF
- | TRBJ1-4 | TRBV7-9 | - | TGTGCCAGCAGCTTAGCGGCAGGGTTTTGGTCTAATGAAAAACTGTTTTTT | CASSLAAGFWSNEKLFF
TRBD1 | TRBJ1-1 | TRBV29-1 | few | TGCAGCGTTTTCTTCCGGGACAGGGGAAGGGTGGTCACTGAAGCTTTCTTT | CSVFFRDRGRVVTEAFF
- | TRBJ2-1 | TRBV6-4 | - | TGTGCCAGCAGTGACTCGGGGTATAGGCAGTTCTTC | CASSDSGYRQFF
TRBD1 | TRBJ1-2 | TRBV11-1 | few | TGTGCCAGCAGCTTAAACCCCCTTGGACGCCGGGACAGCTATGGCTACACCTTC | CASSLNPLGRRDSYGYTF
- | TRBJ1-5 | TRBV20-1 | - | TGCAGTGCATACACCGAAGGTCAGCCCCAGCAATTT | CSAYTEGQPQQF
TRBD1 | TRBJ1-2 | TRBV7-2 | few | TGTGCCAGCAGCTCTTCCGGGACAGGGCATGGCTACACCTTC | CASSSSGTGHGYTF